This TCR beta chain was identified during a study of blood T cell repertoires in COVID-19. The overall study: Researchers got acute and convalescent COVID-19 samples from the United States, Italy and Spain. T cells, B-cell-depleted T cells, or PBMCs provided the cDNA or gDNA that served as material.

Per the authors' pipeline: Reference gene primer amplification gave estimated nucleated cell counts. TCRdb keeps only in-frame clones here, not all; method: immunoSEQ multiplex PCR. V, J and clone size derive from that table, while D and trimming were established from the DNA sequence. The sample holds under 130,000 clones; over 75% are singletons and the top ten take about an eighth. This CDR3 is 15 amino acids long. Germline V gene sequence: CDR1 SGHAT, CDR2 FQNNGV. Trimming stripped 0 bases from V and 0 bases from J, with 6 bases between. This chain joins TRBV11-2 and TRBJ1-3, with no clear D. The source of this sequence is a human donor in a cohort sampled during active or convalescent COVID-19. The sequenced material came from peripheral blood. As DNA, the CDR3 is TGTGCCAGCAGCTTAGAGAGAAGCTCTGGAAACACCATATATTTT. Translating gives CASSLERSSGNTIYF.